This record covers a single T cell receptor (beta chain). There is no known antigen for this receptor. The input lacks base qualities; no much larger clone sits a single base away. The cohort comprised approximately 700 healthy bone marrow donors. At the time of sampling, all cohort members were nominally healthy, though unrecorded immune exposures were likely present. The donor tested CMV seropositive, placing the donor among the roughly 300 seropositive members of the cohort. Each donor provided a peripheral blood sample, and peripheral blood mononuclear cells were used for TCR beta sequencing. Genomic DNA was extracted from the blood cell samples with the Qiagen DNeasy Blood Extraction Kit. This sample is part of a study of cytomegalovirus exposure and HLA in healthy donors (dated by TCRdb to the late 2010s). Notes on the research overall: An earlier analysis of approximately 640 of the donors reported more than 250 Gb of sequence data and 100 million to 140 million unique TCR beta sequences from about 200 million T cells. An early release covering about 600 HLA-typed donors comprised about 320 gigabases of sequencing data and roughly 85 million unique TCR sequences. Of the 300 to 500 genotyped donors, 65% to 90% were placed in the genetic ancestry cluster associated with self-reported Caucasian donors. The study aimed to test whether cataloging public T cell receptors could reveal signatures of past pathogen exposure. The T cell repertoires of 550 to 850 subjects were profiled by immunosequencing and related to cytomegalovirus serostatus. Along with the roughly 670-subject first cohort, a separate validation cohort of more than 90 different subjects was used. High-throughput TCR immunosequencing, statistical association of individual TCRs with disease status, and machine learning were combined to predict cytomegalovirus infection status. A later analysis re-analyzed previously published TCR beta repertoires from 666 donors and added high-resolution HLA genotyping to study TCR occurrence patterns. In the later analysis, no new phenotypic data were used to find candidate immune exposures; instead, reliance was placed on TCR beta sequences and their occurrence across donors. An earlier analysis of around 580 of the donors used high-throughput TCR beta sequencing to judge whether each TCR beta V gene segment behaved as functional or pseudogenic. Alongside the repertoire data, information on donor age, sex, ethnicity and CMV serostatus was compiled. A later genetic analysis used genome-wide SNP genotypes for about 65% of the roughly 670 donors, treating that subset as a discovery cohort. Every repertoire in the discovery cohort had been generated on one and the same sequencing platform. Class I and class II HLA loci were covered by the typing at four-digit resolution. Typing coverage varied by locus: about 629-640 donors for A, B, C, DRB1 and DQB1; more than 500 for DQA1; 600 to 610 for DPA1; approximately 470 for DPB1. A handful of DR-DQ haplotypes were handled as single units for association and clustering because linkage in the cohort was strong. Across approximately 400 genotyped donors of the cohort, an average of approximately 240,000 unique TCR beta nucleotide sequences per donor were sequenced, and roughly a sixth of those sequences were non-productive. Summary of the overall study and its limitations: Presence/absence analyses assumed roughly uniform sequencing depth across donors, an assumption that may not hold. In both the original and validation cohorts, the classifier was reported to diagnose cytomegalovirus status with high specificity and sensitivity. It was suggested by the authors that the approach could potentially be generalized to other disease states and immunological phenotypes. An earlier analysis of approximately 530 of the donors showed that most TCR beta V segments appeared in productive rearrangements either about 87% or about 30% of the time, which broadly matched IMGT annotations. V-gene and J-gene trimming of TCR beta chains was associated with a missense DCLRE1C variant in a later genetic analysis, and the association was replicated in an independent cohort. Only TCR beta chains were sequenced in this cohort, and the absence of alpha or paired-chain data limited detectable features. A cluster of highly shared sequence variants was judged likely to be a technical artifact of the sequencing pipeline. According to a later genetic analysis, donors in an Asian-associated ancestry cluster had fewer N-insertions in productive TCRs than the approximately 630-donor mean. Across donors, most TCR sequences were observed very rarely, whereas some public TCRs were present in many individuals. Immune exposure information for the cohort was limited to CMV serostatus. A later analysis found that HLA-associated TCR beta chains were more clonally expanded and had lower generation probabilities than equally common non-associated chains. In the study, some 160 TCR beta chains were listed as associated with cytomegalovirus. A later analysis found that TCR association rates varied across HLA loci, with DRB1 alleles showing the most associated TCRs and HLA-C alleles the fewest. Most CMV-associated TCR beta chains appeared to be HLA-restricted in a later analysis, and the HLA associations seemed to be driven largely by CMV exposure. Seventeen rarely observed V segments, including chromosome 9 orphons, were excluded from the earlier analysis of some 590 of the donors because counts were too low. Because HLA typing was missing for some donors at each locus, association tests included only the typed subset. A few of the identified cytomegalovirus-associated TCR beta chains were confirmed in vitro to be specific for cytomegalovirus antigens. When HLA alleles, especially DR and DQ, strongly co-occurred, attributing TCR associations to individual alleles was difficult. Correlated functional status among segregating V segments might reflect linkage disequilibrium, but an unknown experimental factor could not be ruled out. A further reported finding was that TCR beta sequences accurately predicted the HLA-A and HLA-B alleles for most subjects in the first cohort. In a later analysis, several top co-occurrence clusters were reported to appear linked to parvovirus B19, influenza, CMV and Epstein-Barr virus. In a later analysis, some 18,000 TCR beta sequences were associated with specific HLA alleles at a false discovery rate of 0.05.

The library relied on the immunoSEQ multiplex PCR assay. For the multiplex PCR, a mixture combining 60 forward primers for TCR Vbeta segments and 13 reverse primers for TCR Jbeta segments was used. Amplification of the CDR3 region of rearranged TCR beta genes was performed with a multiplex PCR assay on genomic DNA. The Illumina HiSeq System was used to sequence the amplified TCR beta libraries as 87-base-pair reads. Regarding the original processing steps: Across the roughly 670 repertoires, a later analysis counted 60 million to 90 million unique TCR beta chains, 9.5 million to 13 million of which were shared by at least two donors. Raw reads were error-corrected and collapsed into unique sequences with a nearest-neighbor algorithm that merged closely related sequences to remove PCR and sequencing errors. To assign V, D and J gene segments, CDR3 sequences were aligned to IMGT reference sequences. For a sequence to be retained, a match of at least six nucleotides was required to both a V gene segment and a J gene segment. Rearrangements were classified as productive when the CDR3 lacked stop codons and remained in frame with V and J, and all other rearrangements were classified as non-productive. Following IMGT convention, CDR3 was defined as the stretch from the second conserved V-encoded cysteine up to the conserved J-encoded phenylalanine. The earlier analysis of 550 to 650 of the donors excluded any sequence lacking an unambiguous match to a single V gene segment. In an earlier analysis of more than 500 of the donors, a V segment was called functional when productive rearrangements were above 56.7%, and segregating when the standard deviation between donors exceeded 5%. A statistical classification framework was developed to diagnose cytomegalovirus status using the catalog of TCR beta chain sequences. V and J gene assignment, in a later analysis, came from comparing TCR nucleotide sequences with IMGT/GENE-DB human TR gene sequences. In a later analysis, CDR3 sequences and most-parsimonious VDJ recombination scenarios were assigned using the TCRdist pipeline. In a later analysis, each TCR beta chain was defined by its CDR3 amino acid sequence together with its V-gene family, and reads lacking a unique V-gene family were excluded. To address suspected cross-contamination and a sequencing artifact, a later analysis removed 450 to 700 highly shared, low-generation-probability nucleotide sequences. For each public chain, a later analysis derived a clonal expansion index from normalized ranks of inferred template counts within each repertoire. In a later analysis, generation probabilities were computed using a VDJ recombination model fitted to out-of-frame rearrangements, and the results were checked against IGoR. Hypergeometric tests were used in a later analysis to score TCR-TCR, TCR-HLA and TCR-CMV co-occurrence, with a repertoire-size bias correction applied to the TCR pairs. To estimate false discovery rates, a later analysis permuted the HLA or CMV assignments 20 times. In a later analysis, co-occurring TCRs were grouped using DBSCAN, with TCRdist sequence similarity added in when clustering inside HLA-allele-positive subsets. Repertoires with fewer than 30,000 or more than 120,000 public chains were left out of co-occurrence clustering, as were about 5 repertoires with anomalous nucleotide sharing. TCRdb holds this immuneACCESS table with in-frame rearrangements only. Some clones are missing; in checked studies, unresolved V genes explain under half, and the rest has no known cause. V, J and clone size are those of that table, while D and trimming were read from the DNA. Counted in this sample were around 90,000 clones; approximately 86% of them appeared once. The ten largest clonotypes hold approximately 10% of the sample.

The TCR comes from a man younger than 40 in good health and CMV-seropositive. Sequencing was carried out using PBMCs.

The DNA sequence is as follows: TGTGCCAGCAGCCGTGGTGCTGGGGCCGATGAGCAGTTCTTC. This codes for CASSRGAGADEQFF. The sequence is built from TRBV5-4 and TRBJ2-1, and perhaps TRBD1 as D gene, on 5 matching bases. Measured from the cysteine to the phenylalanine, the CDR3 is 14 residues long. The CDR3 DNA has 42 bases and is translated from base 1. Trimming costs V 4 bases and J 8 bases, and their ends lie 16 bases apart. Taken from the germline V gene (reference sequence), the CDR1 and CDR2 loops are SGHNT and YYREEE.